The clone carrying this T cell receptor (beta chain) was picked up a small number of times. Its antigen is not known. The data were obtained in a study of cytomegalovirus exposure and HLA in healthy donors. About the research overall: There were about 85 million unique TCRs (from HLA-typed donors) in an early data release. General observations from the study: TCR beta V- and J-gene trimming, according to a later analysis, was linked to a missense DCLRE1C variant. The authors later found most CMV-associated TCR beta chains appeared HLA-restricted.

Use of 60 Vbeta and 13 Jbeta primers characterized the PCR. Profiling relied on immunoSEQ multiplex PCR, and the TCRdb table lists in-frame clones only, not all of them. The sample contains 110,000 or so clones, under 90% of which appear only once. Trimming removed 1 base at V and 0 bases at J, with 4 bases between. CDR3 length: 15 residues. CDR1 is SGHTA, CDR2 FQGNSA, per germline. The chain uses TRBV7-2 and TRBJ2-6, with D hard to call. Source material: PBMCs. The clonotype comes from a young woman in good health and CMV-seronegative. Here the CDR3 reads CASSLGYSGANVLTF. CDR3 sequence (DNA): TGTGCCAGCAGCTTAGGCTACTCTGGGGCCAACGTCCTGACTTTC. The whole variable domain, filled in from reference TRBV7-2 and TRBJ2-6, reads GAGVSQSPSNKVTEKGKDVELRCDPISGHTALYWYRQSLGQGLEFLIYFQGNSAPDKSGLPSDRFSAERTGGSVSTLTIQRTQQEDSAVYLCASSLGYSGANVLTFGAGSRLTVL.